This T cell receptor (beta chain) was documented in a study of shared clonotypes between healthy human individuals. Study findings and constraints: It was the non-shared clonotypes that had lower generation probabilities than clonotypes shared by all four donors.

Researchers partitioned CD4+ cells into CD45RA+ naive and CD45RA-negative memory subsets. V was pared by 2 bases and J by 2 bases, with 8 bases between. CDR1 is SGHRS, CDR2 YFSETQ, per germline. The CDR3 extends over 13 amino acids. A note on this clone: Antigen unknown. The same CDR3 can be traced to other DNA sequences in this sample.

Method: immunoSEQ multiplex PCR; TCRdb's copy keeps in-frame clones and lacks some. The repertoire consists of more than 2 million clones, with approximately 94% occurring once and the leading ten covering 0.1% to 0.15%. The chain uses TRBV5-1 and TRBJ2-7; the D call may be TRBD1 or TRBD2 (6 bases each). The source material was naive CD4+ T cells sorted from blood. The subset is: CD45RA+ positively selected. This clonotype originated in a man younger than 35 in good health. CDR3 residues: CASSFGGPYEQYF. The DNA of the CDR3 is TGCGCCAGCAGCTTCGGGGGCCCCTACGAGCAGTACTTC. Supplemented by reference TRBV5-1 and TRBJ2-7, the full variable domain reads KAGVTQTPRYLIKTRGQQVTLSCSPISGHRSVSWYQQTPGQGLQFLFEYFSETQRNKGNFPGRFSGRQFSNSRSEMNVSTLELGDSALYLCASSFGGPYEQYFGPGTRLTVT.